This T cell receptor beta chain was retrieved from a study of blood T cell repertoires in COVID-19. Libraries were prepared by immunoSEQ multiplex PCR; TCRdb keeps only in-frame clonotypes and omits some of them. Among about 270,000 clones listed, about 89% were seen once. V dropped 5 bases and J dropped 2; count of bases not matched to a gene: 9. The CDR3 totals 15 residues. CDR1 and CDR2 from the germline V gene are SGHNT and YENEEA. The gene calls are TRBV11-3 and TRBJ2-7; 7 nucleotides agree with TRBD1. This clonotype was sampled from a woman between 18 and 29 years old who had recovered from COVID-19. What was sequenced was PBMCs or T cells enriched from blood (not recorded which). The chain's CDR3 is CASSRGGQGAYEQYF. CDR3 sequence (DNA): TGTGCCAGCAGCAGGGGTGGGCAGGGGGCCTACGAGCAGTACTTC.